This is a list of T cell receptor beta chains from one sample in a study of immune evolution from preneoplasia to lung adenocarcinoma. Using immunoSEQ multiplex PCR, the repertoire was profiled, and TCRdb retains in-frame clones only, with some absent. The sample comprises tens of thousands of clones, 65% to 75% of which are singletons, and roughly 6.6% rests with the top ten. Sequencing was performed on FFPE invasive lung adenocarcinoma tissue. The receptors come from a person aged 55-75 years with lung adenocarcinoma. Each CDR3 is given with its conserved first and last residue. The D gene is left open where the match is weak. The size field is filled for only some rows; it gives once, few, many or a size class.

j_call,v_call,d_call,clone_size,cdr3_aa,cdr3_nt
TRBJ1-1,TRBV29-1,TRBD1,once,CSSSGTGNTEAFF,TGCAGCTCTTCCGGGACAGGTAACACTGAAGCTTTCTTT
TRBJ2-7,TRBV6-5,-,-,CASSELYEQYF,TGTGCCAGCAGTGAACTCTACGAGCAGTACTTC
TRBJ2-5,TRBV11-2,TRBD1,-,CASSLGDRDMETQYF,TGTGCCAGCAGCTTAGGAGACAGGGATATGGAGACCCAGTACTTC
TRBJ2-3,TRBV4-2,TRBD2,-,CASSQDRTSGRVSTQYF,TGTGCCAGCAGCCAAGATAGGACTAGCGGGAGAGTAAGTACGCAGTATTTT
TRBJ2-3,TRBV2,-,-,CASIRSASSSTDTQYF,TGTGCCAGCATTCGCTCGGCGTCCTCTAGCACAGATACGCAGTATTTT
TRBJ1-2,TRBV7-9,-,-,CASSPGLGYGYTF,TGTGCCAGCAGCCCCGGACTCGGCTATGGCTACACCTTC
TRBJ2-5,TRBV29-1,-,-,CSARDSYMAQYF,TGCAGCGCGAGGGACTCCTACATGGCCCAGTACTTC
TRBJ1-5,TRBV7-2,-,-,CASSLIPFQPQHF,TGTGCCAGTAGCCTAATACCATTCCAGCCCCAGCATTTT
TRBJ1-3,TRBV28,-,-,CASSSGGGWTGNTIYF,TGTGCCAGCAGCTCCGGAGGAGGGTGGACTGGAAACACCATATATTTT
TRBJ1-5,TRBV19,-,-,CASREPNQPQHF,TGTGCCAGTAGGGAACCGAATCAGCCCCAGCATTTT
TRBJ2-2,TRBV28,TRBD2,-,CASRTGLAGAGELFF,TGTGCCAGCAGGACGGGACTAGCGGGAGCCGGGGAGCTGTTTTTT
TRBJ1-2,TRBV12-5,-,-,CASGLNTYGYTF,TGTGCTAGTGGTTTGAACACCTATGGCTACACCTTC
TRBJ1-1,TRBV5-4,TRBD1,-,CASSHRGQAAFF,TGTGCCAGCAGTCACAGGGGGCAGGCGGCTTTCTTT
TRBJ1-2,TRBV7-2,-,-,CASSLHLTPNYGYTF,TGTGCCAGCAGCTTACACTTAACCCCCAACTATGGCTACACCTTC
TRBJ2-3,TRBV5-4,TRBD2,-,CASSLGTSGSTDTQYF,TGTGCCAGCAGCTTAGGGACTAGCGGGAGCACAGATACGCAGTATTTT
TRBJ2-4,TRBV28,-,-,CASSLFGVRIQYF,TGTGCCAGCAGTTTATTTGGGGTTAGGATTCAGTACTTC
TRBJ2-7,TRBV28,-,once,CASVDVRSYEQYF,TGTGCCAGCGTGGACGTCCGCTCCTACGAGCAGTACTTC
TRBJ1-2,TRBV7-2,-,-,CASSLYREYYGYTF,TGTGCCAGCAGCTTATACAGGGAATACTATGGCTACACCTTC
TRBJ2-5,TRBV7-2,TRBD1,-,CASSLRQGGEETQYF,TGTGCCAGCAGCCTCCGACAGGGTGGTGAAGAGACCCAGTACTTC
TRBJ1-2,TRBV29-1,-,once,CSVVSTGTYGYTF,TGCAGCGTTGTGTCGACGGGGACCTATGGCTACACCTTC
TRBJ1-1,TRBV12-5,-,-,CASGLEKTEAFF,TGTGCTAGTGGTTTGGAGAAGACTGAAGCTTTCTTT
TRBJ1-1,TRBV19,-,-,CASSMIQARDTEAFF,TGTGCCAGTAGTATGATCCAGGCTCGGGACACTGAAGCTTTCTTT
TRBJ1-2,TRBV19,TRBD1,-,CASSISGTVLNYGYTF,TGTGCCAGTAGTATCTCCGGGACAGTCCTTAACTATGGCTACACCTTC
TRBJ1-4,TRBV9,-,-,CASSGGQINEKLFF,TGTGCCAGCAGCGGTGGGCAGATTAATGAAAAACTGTTTTTT
TRBJ2-6,TRBV18,-,few,CASSVTASGANVLTF,TGTGCCAGCTCAGTGACAGCCTCTGGGGCCAACGTCCTGACTTTC
TRBJ1-2,TRBV2,-,-,CASSGTATNYGYTF,TGTGCCAGCAGTGGGACGGCTACTAACTATGGCTACACCTTC
TRBJ1-5,TRBV19,-,-,CASSIPGAGNQPQHF,TGTGCCAGTAGTATACCGGGGGCCGGGAATCAGCCCCAGCATTTT
TRBJ2-2,TRBV5-6,TRBD2,-,CASSRGLARDTGELFF,TGTGCCAGCAGCAGGGGACTAGCGCGAGACACCGGGGAGCTGTTTTTT
TRBJ2-7,TRBV7-9,-,-,CASSLVGLYEQYF,TGTGCCAGCAGCTTGGTGGGGCTATACGAGCAGTACTTC
TRBJ1-1,TRBV6-4,-,-,CASPHGQQNTEAFF,TGTGCCAGCCCCCACGGACAGCAAAACACTGAAGCTTTCTTT
TRBJ1-1,TRBV6-5,-,-,CASSYSPGRTEAFF,TGTGCCAGCAGTTACTCCCCGGGACGCACTGAAGCTTTCTTT
TRBJ1-1,TRBV6-5,-,-,CASSYSVNTEAFF,TGTGCCAGCAGTTACTCAGTGAACACTGAAGCTTTCTTT
TRBJ2-5,TRBV4-1,-,-,CASSQAPSRWGETQYF,TGCGCCAGCAGCCAAGCTCCATCTAGGTGGGGAGAGACCCAGTACTTC
TRBJ2-7,TRBV2,-,-,CASSEDAGAPYEQYF,TGTGCCAGCAGTGAAGACGCAGGGGCCCCCTACGAGCAGTACTTC
TRBJ1-2,TRBV9,-,-,CASSVGGSNGYTF,TGTGCCAGCAGCGTGGGAGGGTCTAATGGCTACACCTTC
TRBJ2-7,TRBV11-3,TRBD2,-,CASSATSGRAREQYF,TGTGCCAGCAGCGCAACTAGCGGGAGGGCCCGCGAGCAGTACTTC
TRBJ1-2,TRBV11-3,TRBD1,-,CASSSQGARGYTF,TGTGCCAGCAGCTCCCAGGGGGCTCGGGGCTACACCTTC
TRBJ1-2,TRBV6-5,-,once,CASSYSSVTANYGYTF,TGTGCCAGCAGTTACAGTTCGGTCACGGCTAACTATGGCTACACCTTC
TRBJ2-2,TRBV6-5,-,-,CASSYSRGRELFF,TGTGCCAGCAGTTACTCGCGGGGTCGGGAGCTGTTTTTT
TRBJ1-5,TRBV2,-,-,CASSPDSNQPQHF,TGTGCCAGCAGCCCGGACAGCAATCAGCCCCAGCATTTT
TRBJ1-5,TRBV7-2,TRBD1,-,CASSLARGSNQPQHF,TGTGCCAGCAGCTTAGCCAGGGGGAGCAATCAGCCCCAGCATTTT
TRBJ2-1,TRBV5-4,TRBD2,-,CASSFLAESSYNEQFF,TGTGCCAGCAGCTTTCTAGCGGAGAGCTCCTACAATGAGCAGTTCTTC
TRBJ1-4,TRBV9,TRBD1,-,CASSARQGGVEKLFF,TGTGCCAGCAGCGCCAGACAGGGTGGAGTTGAAAAACTGTTTTTT
TRBJ2-3,TRBV5-4,-,-,CASSLFYTDTQYF,TGTGCCAGCAGCTTGTTTTATACAGATACGCAGTATTTT
TRBJ1-1,TRBV5-1,-,-,CASRHGDTEAFF,TGCGCCAGCAGGCACGGGGACACTGAAGCTTTCTTT
TRBJ2-1,TRBV7-9,-,few,CASSLAKKSYNEQFF,TGTGCCAGCAGCTTAGCGAAGAAATCCTACAATGAGCAGTTCTTC
TRBJ2-7,TRBV7-2,-,few,CASSLEGPSYEQYF,TGTGCCAGCAGCTTAGAGGGGCCCTCCTACGAGCAGTACTTC
TRBJ1-1,TRBV7-2,-,-,CASSLALTETEAFF,TGTGCCAGCAGCTTAGCCCTGACAGAAACTGAAGCTTTCTTT
TRBJ1-5,TRBV18,-,-,CASSFSGAGQPQHF,TGTGCCAGCTCATTCTCAGGGGCTGGTCAGCCCCAGCATTTT
TRBJ2-1,TRBV28,TRBD2,few,CASRRPSGLAGGNEQFF,TGTGCCAGCAGGCGACCCTCGGGACTAGCGGGAGGCAATGAGCAGTTCTTC
TRBJ2-3,TRBV7-2,TRBD2,-,CASSPHNSGRGDTQYF,TGTGCCAGCAGCCCACATAACAGCGGGAGGGGGGATACGCAGTATTTT
TRBJ1-1,TRBV5-6,-,-,CASSLRQVYTEAFF,TGTGCCAGCAGCTTGCGACAAGTATACACTGAAGCTTTCTTT
TRBJ2-1,TRBV4-1,-,-,CASSQDNGVWNEQFF,TGCGCCAGCAGCCAAGATAATGGGGTATGGAATGAGCAGTTCTTC
TRBJ2-2,TRBV28,-,few,CASSLASHTGELFF,TGTGCCAGCAGTTTAGCTAGCCACACCGGGGAGCTGTTTTTT
TRBJ2-2,TRBV5-6,TRBD2,-,CASSLRWLAGGPGTGELFF,TGTGCCAGCAGCTTGAGATGGCTAGCGGGAGGCCCGGGGACCGGGGAGCTGTTTTTT